The 22 T cell receptor beta chains below come from one sample, sequenced in a study of cytomegalovirus exposure and HLA in healthy donors. Both 60 Vbeta primers and 13 Jbeta primers went into the PCR. Some clones are missing from TCRdb's copy, which holds only in-frame ones; the method was immunoSEQ multiplex PCR. The data show 150,000 to 200,000 clones, with roughly four fifths seen just once and roughly 2% held by the top ten. Material for sequencing was PBMCs. The receptors shown here come from a woman between 18 and 29 years old in good health and CMV-seropositive.

V is TRBV2 and J is TRBJ1-1; TRBD1 aligns across 8 bases. The CDR3 covers 13 residues. The germline V gene has CDR1 SNHLY and CDR2 FYNNEI. V lost 5 bases and J lost 4; bases outside the gene matches: 3. This CDR3 reads CASSITGGTEAFF. The CDR3 DNA sequence: TGTGCCAGCAGTATTACAGGGGGCACTGAAGCTTTCTTT.

This clone was picked up one time. V usage is TRBV6-5 and J usage is TRBJ1-2, with D perhaps matching TRBD1 (5 bases). This CDR3 region has 13 residues. CDR1 and CDR2 (germline): MNHEY, SVGAGI. V lost 0 bases, J lost 5 bases, and 7 bases lay in between. This CDR3 is CASSYSGGYGYTF. The CDR3 DNA follows: TGTGCCAGCAGTTACTCGGGGGGATATGGCTACACCTTC.

The chain has TRBV30 and TRBJ1-1; TRBD1 is a possible D gene (5 bases). The CDR3 length is 11 residues. Per germline, CDR1 GTSNPN and CDR2 SVGIG (reference sequence). The germline V and J ends were trimmed by 6 bases and 6 bases, with 11 bases remaining between them. The CDR3 sequence: CACKEGPEAFF. Here the CDR3 DNA reads TGTGCCTGCAAGGAGGGGCCTGAAGCTTTCTTT. Variable domain in full (rest from reference TRBV30 and TRBJ1-1): SQTIHQWPATLVQPVGSPLSLECTVEGTSNPNLYWYRQAAGRGLQLLFYSVGIGQISSEVPQNLSASRPQDRQFILSSKKLLLSDSGFYLCACKEGPEAFFGQGTRLTVV.

The chain joins TRBV9 to TRBJ1-6, with TRBD1 identical over 7 bases. In germline, CDR1 is SGDLS, CDR2 YYNGEE. V dropped 4 bases and J dropped 9; count of bases not matched to a gene: 10. The CDR3 loop spans 15 amino acids. The CDR3, as DNA: TGTGCCAGCAGCATATGGGACAGAAGCCCTTCACCCCTCCACTTT. This codes for CASSIWDRSPSPLHF.

In its sample, this clone was seen a few times. The chain uses TRBV6-1 and TRBJ1-3, with D hard to call. Germline assignment: CDR1 MNHNS and CDR2 SASEGT. The CDR3 sequence is 14 residues long. Trimming removed 6 bases at V and 0 bases at J, with 9 bases between. The CDR3 DNA follows: TGTGCCAGCAGAAAAATCTCCTCTGGAAACACCATATATTTT. This encodes CASRKISSGNTIYF.

V is TRBV7-7 and J is TRBJ1-1; D not resolved. This CDR3 is built from 13 residues. From germline, CDR1 is SSHAT and CDR2 FNYEAQ (reference sequence). Trimming pared 3 bases from V and 1 base from J, leaving 6 bases between. CDR3 residues: CASSFRQNTEAFF. The DNA of the CDR3 is TGTGCCAGCAGCTTTCGACAGAACACTGAAGCTTTCTTT. The full variable domain, completed using reference TRBV7-7 and TRBJ1-1, is GAGVSQSPRYKVTKRGQDVTLRCDPISSHATLYWYQQALGQGPEFLTYFNYEAQPDKSGLPSDRFSAERPEGSISTLTIQRTEQRDSAMYRCASSFRQNTEAFFGQGTRLTVV.

The V gene is TRBV7-9, the J gene TRBJ1-4, with unresolved D. Germline V gives CDR1 SEHNR, CDR2 FQNEAQ (reference sequence). The CDR3 runs to 15 residues. V lost 1 base and J 8 bases, leaving 14 bases between the germline ends. The CDR3 here is CASSLGIASSEKLFF. Here the CDR3 DNA reads TGTGCCAGCAGCTTAGGTATAGCTAGCAGCGAAAAACTGTTTTTT. Using reference TRBV7-9 and TRBJ1-4 for the parts outside the CDR3, the full variable domain is DTGVSQNPRHKITKRGQNVTFRCDPISEHNRLYWYRQTLGQGPEFLTYFQNEAQLEKSRLLSDRFSAERPKGSFSTLEIQRTEQGDSAMYLCASSLGIASSEKLFFGSGTQLSVL.

The J gene is TRBJ1-1, the V gene TRBV7-2; no clear D gene. From germline, CDR1 is SGHTA and CDR2 FQGNSA. V lost 1 base and J lost 9, with 18 bases in between. The CDR3 loop spans 15 amino acids. CDR3 bases: TGTGCCAGCAGCTTAGTTCCTAAACTCGCTGACAAAGCTTTCTTT. Translation gives CASSLVPKLADKAFF.

This clone has just a few counts. The chain links TRBV29-1 to TRBJ2-1; 9 positions agree with TRBD1. Germline loops: CDR1 SQVTM, CDR2 ANQGSEA. V dropped 7 bases and J dropped 9; count of bases not matched to a gene: 13. The CDR3 contains 14 residues. This chain's CDR3 is CSGRDRVGTGEQFF. DNA for the CDR3: TGCAGCGGCAGGGACAGGGTTGGGACCGGTGAGCAGTTCTTC.

The chain uses TRBV7-2 and TRBJ1-6, with no clear D. V was shortened by 2 bases and J by 10 bases, with 9 bases between the two germline ends. CDR1 is SGHTA and CDR2 is FQGNSA in the germline V gene. The CDR3 totals 13 residues. The CDR3 here is CASSLHPRSPLHF. The CDR3 DNA reads TGTGCCAGCAGCTTACATCCCAGGTCACCCCTCCACTTT. Based on the CDR3 plus reference TRBV7-2 and TRBJ1-6, the full variable domain is GAGVSQSPSNKVTEKGKDVELRCDPISGHTALYWYRQSLGQGLEFLIYFQGNSAPDKSGLPSDRFSAERTGGSVSTLTIQRTQQEDSAVYLCASSLHPRSPLHFGNGTRLTVT.

This chain connects TRBV4-1 to TRBJ2-1; D call uncertain. The CDR3 has 13 amino acids. V lost 0 bases, J lost 7 bases, and 7 bases lay in between. Germline V CDR1 and CDR2: MGHRA, YSYEKL. This CDR3 is CASSQEKRNEQFF. The DNA for the CDR3 is TGCGCCAGCAGCCAAGAAAAGAGGAATGAGCAGTTCTTC.

The V gene is TRBV5-5, the J gene TRBJ1-5; D is perhaps TRBD1 (6 bases). Germline values: CDR1 SGHKS, CDR2 YYEKEE (reference sequence). The V end was cut by 4 bases, the J end by 0 bases, with 17 bases between. The CDR3 totals 17 residues. CDR3 DNA: TGTGCCAGCAGCACGGACCCGGGACATAATAGCAATCAGCCCCAGCATTTT. It encodes CASSTDPGHNSNQPQHF. Combining the CDR3 with reference TRBV5-5 and TRBJ1-5 gives the whole variable domain DAGVTQSPTHLIKTRGQQVTLRCSPISGHKSVSWYQQVLGQGPQFIFQYYEKEERGRGNFPDRFSARQFPNYSSELNVNALLLGDSALYLCASSTDPGHNSNQPQHFGDGTRLSIL.

This clone was counted a few times. The gene calls are TRBV15 and TRBJ2-3; 8 bases fit TRBD1. The junction had 30 bases not matched to a gene; V was cut back by 3 bases and J by 1 base. Germline V gene sequence: CDR1 LNHNV, CDR2 YYDKDF (reference sequence). The CDR3 contains 24 residues. The CDR3 DNA follows: TGTGCCACCAGCAGCCCGCCCGCAGCCGAACCCGGACAGGGCCGGGAATGGGGCACAGATACGCAGTATTTT. The encoded protein is CATSSPPAAEPGQGREWGTDTQYF.

This clone was detected a few times. The chain is built from TRBV10-2 and TRBJ1-2; D remains unclear. Germline V CDR1 and CDR2: WSHSY, SAAADI. This CDR3 contains 13 residues. Deletions cut 2 bases from V and 1 base from J, with 5 bases between. CDR3 residues: CASSEGSNYGYTF. The DNA of the CDR3 is TGCGCCAGCAGTGAGGGCAGTAACTATGGCTACACCTTC.

The CDR3 DNA sequence: TGTGCCATCCAGGCAGGGGTGAACACCGGGGAGCTGTTTTTT. Translating it yields CAIQAGVNTGELFF. The chain recombines TRBV6-6 with TRBJ2-2; maybe TRBD1 (6 bases). Per germline, CDR1 MNHNY and CDR2 SVGAGI (reference sequence). V lost 10 bases and J 1 base, leaving 13 bases between the germline ends. The CDR3 totals 14 residues.

This chain connects TRBV5-1 to TRBJ2-7, with a tentative D call TRBD1 (5 bases). Trimming took 4 bases from V and 2 from J, leaving 13 bases between them. The length of the CDR3 is 14 residues. The V gene's germline CDR1 is SGHRS and CDR2 YFSETQ. The CDR3 region is CASSPNPRAYEQYF. CDR3 nucleotides: TGCGCCAGCAGCCCGAATCCCAGGGCCTACGAGCAGTACTTC. Variable domain in full (rest from reference TRBV5-1 and TRBJ2-7): KAGVTQTPRYLIKTRGQQVTLSCSPISGHRSVSWYQQTPGQGLQFLFEYFSETQRNKGNFPGRFSGRQFSNSRSEMNVSTLELGDSALYLCASSPNPRAYEQYFGPGTRLTVT.

The chain recombines TRBV5-4 with TRBJ2-1, with D tentatively TRBD1 or TRBD2 (7 bases each). V shed 9 bases and J shed 6 bases, with 13 bases lying between them. The CDR3 spans 12 residues. Germline CDR1 SGHNT, CDR2 YYREEE (reference sequence). The CDR3 sequence: CAIRGGSNEQFF. Here the CDR3 DNA reads TGTGCCATCAGGGGGGGGAGCAATGAGCAGTTCTTC.

A note on this clone: The same CDR3 can be traced to other DNA sequences in this sample. The chain links TRBV6-4 to TRBJ2-2, with 8 bases aligning to TRBD2. Germline loops: CDR1 MRHNA, CDR2 SNTAGT. With V trimmed by 3 bases and J by 5 bases, 8 bases remained unmatched. This CDR3 is built from 16 residues. The CDR3 DNA follows: TGTGCCAGCAGTGAAACCCAGCGGGGGACTACCGGGGAGCTGTTTTTT. This codes for CASSETQRGTTGELFF.

The table lists this clone with a few counts. The gene calls are TRBV2 and TRBJ1-6, with D unresolved. Per the germline V gene, CDR1 is SNHLY and CDR2 is FYNNEI. This CDR3 contains 13 residues. Trimming took 4 bases from V and 3 from J, leaving 4 bases between them. The CDR3 nucleotides are TGTGCCAGCAGTGGCAGCTATAATTCACCCCTCCACTTT. Its translation is CASSGSYNSPLHF.

A few counts support this clone. The rearrangement links TRBV11-3 to TRBJ2-5, with a possible D match to TRBD1 (5 bases). This CDR3 contains 15 residues. The V end lost 3 bases, the J end lost 1 base, and 12 bases lay between the germline ends. The germline gives CDR1 SGHNT, CDR2 YENEEA. The CDR3 bases are TGTGCCAGCAGCTTGGTTTCTAGGGGCCAAGAGACCCAGTACTTC. This codes for CASSLVSRGQETQYF.

V and J are TRBV5-4 and TRBJ2-3; 9 bases agree with TRBD2. The CDR3 covers 15 residues. V lost 7 bases to trimming and J lost 4 bases; unmatched junction nucleotides: 10. The germline CDR1 and CDR2 sequences are SGHNT and YYREEE (reference sequence). The CDR3: CASHSKAGGPDTQYF. The CDR3 bases are TGTGCCAGCCATAGTAAAGCGGGGGGCCCAGATACGCAGTATTTT.

The genes are TRBV21-1 and TRBJ1-5; TRBD1, the table's D call, lacks a check against the DNA. TRBV21-1 is reported as a pseudogene. The CDR3 extends over 16 amino acids. CDR3 bases: TGTGCCAGCAGCATCCGGACAGGACGGAGCAATCAGCCCCAGCATTTT. This sequence encodes CASSIRTGRSNQPQHF.